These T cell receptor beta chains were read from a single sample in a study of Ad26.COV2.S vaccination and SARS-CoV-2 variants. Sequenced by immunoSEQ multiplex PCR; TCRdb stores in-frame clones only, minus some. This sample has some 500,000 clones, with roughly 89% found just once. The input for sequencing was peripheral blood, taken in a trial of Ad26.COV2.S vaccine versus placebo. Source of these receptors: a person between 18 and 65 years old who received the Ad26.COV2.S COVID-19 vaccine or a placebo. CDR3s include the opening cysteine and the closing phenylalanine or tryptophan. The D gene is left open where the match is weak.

cdr3_aa: CASSQDQTGVNYGYTF
v_call: TRBV4-3
d_call: NA
j_call: TRBJ1-2

cdr3_aa: CASSLRTNEKLFF
v_call: TRBV27
d_call: NA
j_call: TRBJ1-4

cdr3_aa: CASSFSTSGPEQYF
v_call: TRBV5-1
d_call: TRBD2
j_call: TRBJ2-7

cdr3_aa: CANNWDRETGELFF
v_call: TRBV2
d_call: TRBD1
j_call: TRBJ2-2

cdr3_aa: CASSSDRGQPQHF
v_call: TRBV7-3
d_call: TRBD1
j_call: TRBJ1-5

cdr3_aa: CASSQEGQLNSPLHF
v_call: TRBV4-1
d_call: TRBD1
j_call: TRBJ1-6

cdr3_aa: CASSPQRGDTEAFF
v_call: TRBV4-3
d_call: NA
j_call: TRBJ1-1

cdr3_aa: CASSVGAGIRQPQHF
v_call: TRBV27
d_call: NA
j_call: TRBJ1-5

cdr3_aa: CSVPSGIGELFF
v_call: TRBV29-1
d_call: TRBD2
j_call: TRBJ2-2

cdr3_aa: CASSLPGYGYTF
v_call: TRBV12-3/TRBV12-4
d_call: NA
j_call: TRBJ1-2

cdr3_aa: CASSRHSVGQPQHF
v_call: TRBV19
d_call: NA
j_call: TRBJ1-5

cdr3_aa: CASSHKIWGSAKNIQYF
v_call: TRBV23-1
d_call: NA
j_call: TRBJ2-4

cdr3_aa: CASSQVGGRKNSPLHF
v_call: TRBV4-3
d_call: NA
j_call: TRBJ1-6

cdr3_aa: CASSYRRAYYNEQFF
v_call: TRBV6-2/TRBV6-3
d_call: NA
j_call: TRBJ2-1

cdr3_aa: CASSPLTSWTEQFF
v_call: TRBV3-1/TRBV3-2
d_call: TRBD2
j_call: TRBJ2-1

cdr3_aa: CASSGQGSGVEKLFF
v_call: TRBV9
d_call: NA
j_call: TRBJ1-4

cdr3_aa: CASSLASGVNTGELFF
v_call: TRBV5-4
d_call: NA
j_call: TRBJ2-2

cdr3_aa: CASSLKGTRGPSDTSSGANVLTF
v_call: TRBV7-3
d_call: NA
j_call: TRBJ2-6

cdr3_aa: CASSVSGGSAYNSPLHF
v_call: TRBV9
d_call: NA
j_call: TRBJ1-6

cdr3_aa: CSALGQGAAEQFF
v_call: TRBV29-1
d_call: TRBD1
j_call: TRBJ2-1

cdr3_aa: CASSQEDFWDTSKIYGYTF
v_call: TRBV4-3
d_call: NA
j_call: TRBJ1-2

cdr3_aa: CASSAGQQTGNTIYF
v_call: TRBV5-1
d_call: NA
j_call: TRBJ1-3

cdr3_aa: CASSRRDLLYGYTF
v_call: TRBV18
d_call: NA
j_call: TRBJ1-2

cdr3_aa: CASTRDRNEKLFF
v_call: TRBV5-1
d_call: TRBD1
j_call: TRBJ1-4

cdr3_aa: CASSVGQGGTGELFF
v_call: TRBV5-1
d_call: TRBD1
j_call: TRBJ2-2

cdr3_aa: CAWSRLATDTQYF
v_call: TRBV30
d_call: NA
j_call: TRBJ2-3

cdr3_aa: CSASQDRRNTEAFF
v_call: TRBV20-1
d_call: TRBD1
j_call: TRBJ1-1

cdr3_aa: CASSTTGPYGYTF
v_call: TRBV7-2
d_call: TRBD1
j_call: TRBJ1-2

cdr3_aa: CASTLLGTGELFF
v_call: TRBV6-5
d_call: NA
j_call: TRBJ2-2

cdr3_aa: CASSSRQGGDSPLHF
v_call: TRBV5-1
d_call: TRBD1
j_call: TRBJ1-6

cdr3_aa: CASRLSATNYGYTF
v_call: TRBV5-1
d_call: NA
j_call: TRBJ1-2

cdr3_aa: CASRASGVTDTQYF
v_call: TRBV7-3
d_call: TRBD2
j_call: TRBJ2-3

cdr3_aa: CASSLSWHGDTEAFF
v_call: TRBV11-2
d_call: NA
j_call: TRBJ1-1

cdr3_aa: CASSLESGRPETQYF
v_call: TRBV7-9
d_call: NA
j_call: TRBJ2-5

cdr3_aa: CASSLYGTEAFF
v_call: TRBV7-9
d_call: NA
j_call: TRBJ1-1

cdr3_aa: CASSTHGGGTNSPLHF
v_call: TRBV9
d_call: NA
j_call: TRBJ1-6

cdr3_aa: CASRTSWGGGETQYF
v_call: TRBV7-6
d_call: NA
j_call: TRBJ2-5

cdr3_aa: CASSPRGGGLDEQYF
v_call: TRBV5-1
d_call: NA
j_call: TRBJ2-7

cdr3_aa: CASRRRGGYEQFF
v_call: TRBV6-5
d_call: TRBD2
j_call: TRBJ2-1

cdr3_aa: CASSSSLLRADTQYF
v_call: TRBV9
d_call: NA
j_call: TRBJ2-3

cdr3_aa: CASSPFGASSYNEQFF
v_call: TRBV7-3
d_call: NA
j_call: TRBJ2-1

cdr3_aa: CASSQSRTDNSPLHF
v_call: TRBV23-1
d_call: NA
j_call: TRBJ1-6

cdr3_aa: CASSPLFSYNEQFF
v_call: TRBV4-3
d_call: NA
j_call: TRBJ2-1

cdr3_aa: CASSRSGGPLYNEQFF
v_call: TRBV28
d_call: TRBD2
j_call: TRBJ2-1

cdr3_aa: CASSLVTGSTEAFF
v_call: TRBV7-9
d_call: NA
j_call: TRBJ1-1

cdr3_aa: CASSLESGEYTQYF
v_call: TRBV5-5
d_call: NA
j_call: TRBJ2-3

cdr3_aa: CASSQWFSGANVLTF
v_call: TRBV4-2
d_call: NA
j_call: TRBJ2-6

cdr3_aa: CASSLFGNGELFF
v_call: TRBV7-9
d_call: NA
j_call: TRBJ2-2

cdr3_aa: CASSEGGGNTEAFF
v_call: TRBV3-1/TRBV3-2
d_call: NA
j_call: TRBJ1-1

cdr3_aa: CASSPQGLTQYF
v_call: TRBV18
d_call: NA
j_call: TRBJ2-3

cdr3_aa: CASSLEPGDGYTF
v_call: TRBV7-2
d_call: NA
j_call: TRBJ1-2

cdr3_aa: CASSLAPNTEAFF
v_call: TRBV7-7
d_call: NA
j_call: TRBJ1-1

cdr3_aa: CASRKGQDYGYTF
v_call: TRBV21-1
d_call: NA
j_call: TRBJ1-2

cdr3_aa: CASSLAQSNSPLHF
v_call: TRBV5-6
d_call: NA
j_call: TRBJ1-6

cdr3_aa: CASTHNRETGELFF
v_call: TRBV7-9
d_call: NA
j_call: TRBJ2-2

cdr3_aa: CASSAGNQPQHF
v_call: TRBV19
d_call: NA
j_call: TRBJ1-5

cdr3_aa: CASSSRVAGPETQYF
v_call: TRBV7-2
d_call: TRBD2
j_call: TRBJ2-5